The 2 T cell receptor beta chains below were found in one sample sequenced in a study of blood T cells in healthy people across ages. Using a J-beta primer mix together with a sample-barcoded 5' primer, a second PCR was run for roughly 7 to 12 cycles. TCRdb used MiXCR to reprocess the 5' RACE reads, holding one entry per CDR3 protein. The table lists some 710,000 distinct CDR3 sequences, about 20% of them singletons. Sequencing was done on a sample of blood. Source of these receptors: a man between 65 and 85 years old in good health.

A few counts support this clonotype. The rearrangement uses TRBV7-9 and TRBJ1-3; D is unresolved. Trimming removed 2 bases from V and 2 bases from J, with 13 bases in between. Germline V gives CDR1 SEHNR, CDR2 FQNEAQ (reference sequence). The CDR3 covers 16 residues. The CDR3 DNA follows: TGTGCCAGCAGCTTACTGTCGGGTGTGGCTGGAAACACCATATATTTT. Residues: CASSLLSGVAGNTIYF.

The chain is built from TRBV6-1 and TRBJ2-1; D not resolved. V was pared by 4 bases and J by 4 bases, with 17 bases between. Germline V CDR1 and CDR2: MNHNS, SASEGT. The CDR3 consists of 16 residues. Written as DNA, the CDR3 is TGTGCCAGCAGTGCCGAACAACCGCTATTTTACAATGAGCAGTTCTTC. Encoded protein: CASSAEQPLFYNEQFF.